This paragraph reports one TCR beta chain. Its antigen has not been determined. Nothing much larger sits one base from this clone, and base qualities are not available. Library prep was done by the immunoSEQ multiplex PCR assay. RNA was extracted from all samples and reverse transcribed into cDNA as template for TCR sequencing. SuperScript III was used for first-strand cDNA synthesis, primed with a 2:1 mix of oligo-dT and random hexamers. A synthetic immune receptor repertoire was used to gauge amplification bias, and whatever bias remained was removed computationally. For the original study's pipeline: After raw reads were preprocessed to remove errors, the CDR3 was defined following IMGT conventions as running from the conserved cysteine to phenylalanine. Clonality was computed as 1 minus the Shannon entropy, with the entropy normalized by log2 of the number of productive unique TCRs. Whether scalp clones were CD4 or CD8 was inferred by matching scalp TCRbeta sequences against CD4 and CD8 repertoires sorted from blood. TCRdb took this table from immuneACCESS and kept in-frame rearrangements with V and J called. Such tables lack part of the clones; where checked against another copy, unresolved V genes explain under half of the gap, and the rest is unexplained. The V and J calls and clone size are taken from that table; D and trimming were inferred from the DNA. This sample is represented by 200,000 or so clones; about 62% of them were singletons. The top ten clonotypes cover approximately 5.1% of the sample.

This specimen belongs to a study of CD8+ T cells in alopecia areata (dated by TCRdb to the late 2010s). As for the study more broadly: Treated patients were enrolled in an open-label pilot trial of oral tofacitinib at 5 to 10 mg twice daily for moderate-to-severe alopecia areata. RNA was extracted with the PAXgene miRNA kit for fixed scalp, the miRNeasy kit for PBMCs, and the RNeasy kit for mouse skin. In humans, TCRbeta sequencing was performed on scalp tissue and on sorted CD4+ and CD8+ peripheral blood T cells from healthy controls and from patients with patchy or totalis/universalis alopecia areata. For the treated patients, the SALT score, which quantifies what percentage of scalp surface area is affected, served as the measure of disease severity. High-throughput TCRbeta sequencing was used to examine T cell clonal expansion in alopecia areata in both the C3H/HeJ mouse model and human patients. Amplification of TCRbeta CDR3 regions was done by immunoSEQ multiplex PCR using 35 Vbeta forward primers and 13 Jbeta reverse primers. Patients received tofacitinib for 6 to 18 months and were then followed off drug for 6 months to check for delayed response and recurrence. Scalp clonality was compared across normal scalp (n=4), patchy alopecia areata scalp (n=8), and alopecia totalis/universalis scalp (n=8). Biopsies were taken from tofacitinib-treated patients at baseline and again at 4 and 24 weeks into treatment, and several of those patients also had a later scalp biopsy.

There are 12 amino acids in the CDR3, from cysteine to phenylalanine inclusive. The only DNA kept is the CDR3, 36 bases in frame from the first base. V loses 4 bases at its end and J loses 4 bases; junction bases beyond the gene matches: 2. Based on the germline V gene, the CDR1 and CDR2 sequences are SQVTM and ANQGSEA. The time point label for this specimen denotes: roughly 24 weeks on oral tofacitinib. What this sample's treatment or condition label stands for: oral pan-JAK inhibitor, 5-10 mg twice daily. Lesional scalp punch biopsies and peripheral blood were obtained from alopecia areata patients. PBMCs were isolated by density centrifugation and stained for CD3, CD4 and CD8, after which CD4+ and CD8+ T cells were sorted on a FACSAria. Findings and caveats that apply to the study as a whole: Lesional scalp, especially in alopecia totalis/universalis, showed higher clonality and more expanded CD8+ clones than normal scalp, suggesting antigenic drive. Scalp TCR repertoire analysis is complicated because resident alphabeta T cells in normal human skin are also sequenced, whereas mouse skin is dominated by gammadelta T cells. Compared with mice, TCR sequences shared between patients were less clear, possibly partly because of HLA diversity across the patient population. During tofacitinib treatment, many expanded lesional clones remained in scalp and blood, and this persistence may partly explain relapse after treatment is stopped. Because the treated cohort was small and had only one nonresponder, larger studies are needed to examine links between baseline CD8+ expansion and response. With tofacitinib, both scalp clonality and the number of expanded CD8+ clones among the top 100 scalp clones went down significantly.

The rearrangement combines TRBV29-1 with TRBJ1-1, with 8 bases in between that match TRBD1. This TCR derives from a human donor with alopecia areata. The starting material was CD4+ T cells sorted from blood, obtained at week 24, from a patient treated with tofacitinib. Read as DNA, the sequence is TGCAGCGTTGTTACAGGGGGCACTGAAGCTTTCTTT. The encoded protein is CSVVTGGTEAFF. Where the CDR3 stops, the reference TRBV29-1 and TRBJ1-1 genes take over; the full variable domain is SAVISQKPSRDICQRGTSLTIQCQVDSQVTMMFWYRQQPGQSLTLIATANQGSEATYESGFVIDKFPISRPNLTFSTLTVSNMSPEDSSIYLCSVVTGGTEAFFGQGTRLTVV.